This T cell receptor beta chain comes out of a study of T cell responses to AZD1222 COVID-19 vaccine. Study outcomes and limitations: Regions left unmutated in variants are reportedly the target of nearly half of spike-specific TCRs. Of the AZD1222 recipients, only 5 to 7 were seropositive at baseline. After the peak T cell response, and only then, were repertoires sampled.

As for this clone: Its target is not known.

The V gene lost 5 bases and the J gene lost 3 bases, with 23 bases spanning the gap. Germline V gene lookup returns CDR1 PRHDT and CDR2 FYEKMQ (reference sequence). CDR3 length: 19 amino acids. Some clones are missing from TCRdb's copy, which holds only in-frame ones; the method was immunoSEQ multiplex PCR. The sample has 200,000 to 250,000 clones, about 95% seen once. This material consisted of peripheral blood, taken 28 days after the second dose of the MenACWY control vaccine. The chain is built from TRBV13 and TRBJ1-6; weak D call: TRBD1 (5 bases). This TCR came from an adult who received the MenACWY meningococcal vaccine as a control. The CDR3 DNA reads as TGTGCCAGCAGCAAGGGCGGGGGGATAGGGCCCTTCTATAATTCACCCCTCCACTTT. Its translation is CASSKGGGIGPFYNSPLHF.